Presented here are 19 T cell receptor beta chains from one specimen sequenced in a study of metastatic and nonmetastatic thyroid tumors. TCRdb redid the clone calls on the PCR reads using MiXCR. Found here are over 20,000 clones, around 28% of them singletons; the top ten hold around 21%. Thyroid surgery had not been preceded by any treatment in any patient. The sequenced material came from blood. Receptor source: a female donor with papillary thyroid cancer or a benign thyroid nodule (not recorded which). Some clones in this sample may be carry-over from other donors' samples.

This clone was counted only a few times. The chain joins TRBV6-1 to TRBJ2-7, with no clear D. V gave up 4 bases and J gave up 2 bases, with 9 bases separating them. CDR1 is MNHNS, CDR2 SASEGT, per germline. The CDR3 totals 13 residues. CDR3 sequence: CASSGQTTYEQYF. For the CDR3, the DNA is TGTGCCAGCAGTGGGCAGACAACCTACGAGCAGTACTTC.

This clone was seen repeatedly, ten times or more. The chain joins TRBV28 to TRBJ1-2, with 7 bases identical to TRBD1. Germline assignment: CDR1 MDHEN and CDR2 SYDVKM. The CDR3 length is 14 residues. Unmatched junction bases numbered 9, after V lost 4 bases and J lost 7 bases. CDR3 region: CASSSATGMGGYTF. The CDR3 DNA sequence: TGTGCCAGCAGTTCAGCGACAGGGATGGGTGGCTACACCTTC.

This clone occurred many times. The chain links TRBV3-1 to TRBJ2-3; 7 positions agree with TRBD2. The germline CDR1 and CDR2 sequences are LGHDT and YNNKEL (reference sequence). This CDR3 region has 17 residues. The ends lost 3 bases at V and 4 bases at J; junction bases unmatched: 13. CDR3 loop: CASSHTNGRERSDTQYF. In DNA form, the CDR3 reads TGTGCCAGCAGCCACACTAATGGGCGGGAGCGCTCAGATACGCAGTATTTT.

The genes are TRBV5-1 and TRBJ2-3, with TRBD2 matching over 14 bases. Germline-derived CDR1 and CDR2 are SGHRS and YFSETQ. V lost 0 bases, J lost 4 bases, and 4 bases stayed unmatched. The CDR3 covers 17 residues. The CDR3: CASSLGLAGGPPDTQYF. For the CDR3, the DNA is TGCGCCAGCAGCTTGGGACTAGCGGGAGGGCCCCCAGATACGCAGTATTTT.

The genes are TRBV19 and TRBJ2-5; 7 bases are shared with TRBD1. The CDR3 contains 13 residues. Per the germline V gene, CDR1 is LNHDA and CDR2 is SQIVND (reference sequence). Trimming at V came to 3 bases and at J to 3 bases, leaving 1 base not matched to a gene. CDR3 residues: CASSMGQKETQYF. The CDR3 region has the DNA TGTGCCAGTAGTATGGGACAGAAAGAGACCCAGTACTTC.

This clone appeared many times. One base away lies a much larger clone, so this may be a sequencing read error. For the CDR3, the DNA is TGTGCCAGCAATATGGGCTACGAGCAGTACTTC. This encodes CASNMGYEQYF. The gene calls are TRBV6-2 or TRBV6-3 and TRBJ2-7, with D unresolved. The V end lost 7 bases, the J end lost 3 bases, and 7 bases lay between the germline ends. Germline loops: CDR1 MNHEY, CDR2 SVGEGT. This CDR3 has 11 amino acids.

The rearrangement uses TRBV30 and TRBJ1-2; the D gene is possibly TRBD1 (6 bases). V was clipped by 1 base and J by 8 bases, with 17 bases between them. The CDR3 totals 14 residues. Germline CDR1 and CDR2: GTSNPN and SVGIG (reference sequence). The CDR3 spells CAWSELQGRTGYTF. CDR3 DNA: TGTGCCTGGAGTGAACTACAGGGTCGGACGGGCTACACCTTC.

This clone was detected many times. In DNA, the CDR3 is TGTGCCAGTGATGGGGGGGGGCTGTTGAATGAGCAGTTCTTC. It is translated as CASDGGGLLNEQFF. This chain links TRBV12-3 or TRBV12-4 with TRBJ2-1; possible D gene TRBD2, 7 bases. CDR3 size: 14 residues. V lost 9 bases to trimming and J lost 7 bases, with 19 bases between them.

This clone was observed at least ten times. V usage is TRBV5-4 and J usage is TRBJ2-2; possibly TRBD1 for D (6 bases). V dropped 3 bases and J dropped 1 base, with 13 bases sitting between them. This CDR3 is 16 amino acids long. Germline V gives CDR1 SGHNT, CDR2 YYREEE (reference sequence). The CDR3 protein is CASSSNPGQNTGELFF. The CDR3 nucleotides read TGTGCCAGCAGCTCGAACCCGGGACAGAACACCGGGGAGCTGTTTTTT.

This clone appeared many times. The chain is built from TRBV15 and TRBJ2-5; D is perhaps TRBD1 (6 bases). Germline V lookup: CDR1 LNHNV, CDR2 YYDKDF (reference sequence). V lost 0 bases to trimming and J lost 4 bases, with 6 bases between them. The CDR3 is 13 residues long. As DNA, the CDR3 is TGTGCCACCAGCAGAGACAGGGGAGAGACCCAGTACTTC. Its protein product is CATSRDRGETQYF.

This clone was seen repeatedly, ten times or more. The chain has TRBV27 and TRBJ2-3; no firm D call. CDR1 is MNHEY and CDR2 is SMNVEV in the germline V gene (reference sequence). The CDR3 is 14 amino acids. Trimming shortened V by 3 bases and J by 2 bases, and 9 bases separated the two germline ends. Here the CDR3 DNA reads TGTGCCAGCAGTTTTGGCAATCCCACAGATACGCAGTATTTT. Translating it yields CASSFGNPTDTQYF.

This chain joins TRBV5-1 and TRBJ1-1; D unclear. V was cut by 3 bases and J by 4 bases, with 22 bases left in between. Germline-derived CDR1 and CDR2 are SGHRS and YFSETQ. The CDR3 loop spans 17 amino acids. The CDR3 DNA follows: TGCGCCAGCAGCTCGGATGCAAGGAAAAGCACGACCACTGAAGCTTTCTTT. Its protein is CASSSDARKSTTTEAFF.

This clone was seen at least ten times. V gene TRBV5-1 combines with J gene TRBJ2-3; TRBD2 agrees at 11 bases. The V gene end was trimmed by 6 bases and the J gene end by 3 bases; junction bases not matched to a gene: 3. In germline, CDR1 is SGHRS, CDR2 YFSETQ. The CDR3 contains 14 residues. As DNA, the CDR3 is TGCGCCAGCAAACTAGCGGGAGCGACAGATACGCAGTATTTT. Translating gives CASKLAGATDTQYF.

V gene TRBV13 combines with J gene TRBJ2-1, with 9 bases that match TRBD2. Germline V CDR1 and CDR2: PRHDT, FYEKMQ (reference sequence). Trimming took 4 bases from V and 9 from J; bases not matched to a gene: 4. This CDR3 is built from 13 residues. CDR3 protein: CASSYGREGEQFF. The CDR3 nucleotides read TGTGCCAGCAGCTATGGGCGGGAGGGTGAGCAGTTCTTC.

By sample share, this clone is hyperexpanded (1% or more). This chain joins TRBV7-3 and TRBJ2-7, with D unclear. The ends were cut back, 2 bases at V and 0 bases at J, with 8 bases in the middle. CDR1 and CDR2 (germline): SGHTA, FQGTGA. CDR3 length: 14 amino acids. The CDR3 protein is CASSLYTGSYEQYF. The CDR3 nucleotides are TGTGCCAGCAGCTTATATACGGGCTCCTACGAGCAGTACTTC.

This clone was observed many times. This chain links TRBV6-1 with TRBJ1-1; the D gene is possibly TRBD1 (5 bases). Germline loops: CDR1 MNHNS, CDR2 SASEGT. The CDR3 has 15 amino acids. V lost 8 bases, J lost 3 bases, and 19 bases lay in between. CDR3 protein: CASVPSGRGYTEAFF. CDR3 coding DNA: TGTGCCAGCGTTCCCTCAGGTAGGGGATACACTGAAGCTTTCTTT.

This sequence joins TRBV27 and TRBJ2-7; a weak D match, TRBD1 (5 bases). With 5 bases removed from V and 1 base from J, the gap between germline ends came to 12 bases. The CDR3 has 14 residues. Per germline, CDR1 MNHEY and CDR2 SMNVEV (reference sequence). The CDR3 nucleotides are TGTGCCAGCAGTCCGACAGCAGCTTCCTACGAGCAGTACTTC. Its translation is CASSPTAASYEQYF.

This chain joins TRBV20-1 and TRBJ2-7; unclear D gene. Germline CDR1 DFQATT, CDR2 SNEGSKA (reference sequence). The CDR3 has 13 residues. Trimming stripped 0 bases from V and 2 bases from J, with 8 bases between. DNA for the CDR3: TGCAGTGCTAGAGATTTACGGACCTACGAGCAGTACTTC. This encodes CSARDLRTYEQYF.

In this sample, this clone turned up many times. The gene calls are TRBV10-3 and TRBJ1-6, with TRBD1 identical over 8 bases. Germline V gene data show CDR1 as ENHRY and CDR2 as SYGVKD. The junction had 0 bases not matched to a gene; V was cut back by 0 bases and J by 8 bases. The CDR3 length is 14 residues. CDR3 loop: CAISESTGDSPLHF. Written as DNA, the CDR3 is TGTGCCATCAGTGAGTCGACAGGGGATTCACCCCTCCACTTT.